This TCR beta chain emerged from a study of blood T cell repertoires in COVID-19. Study-wide background: Nucleic acid was either cDNA or gDNA, and it came from T cells, B-cell-depleted T cells, or PBMCs.

Measured with immunoSEQ multiplex PCR; TCRdb has only the in-frame clones, and not every one. The sample records approximately 35,000 clones, approximately 80% being singletons. The clonotype originates from a man aged 80 or over with acute or convalescent COVID-19. The sequencing input was peripheral blood.

CDR3 nucleotides: TGTGCCAGCTCACCAGATACAGGGAAGACTGAAGCTTTCTTT. It specifies CASSPDTGKTEAFF. The chain joins TRBV18 to TRBJ1-1; D perhaps matches TRBD1 (6 bases). From germline, CDR1 is KGHSH and CDR2 LQKENI. V lost 2 bases and J lost 5, with 12 bases in between. The CDR3 spans 14 residues.